The following is a T cell receptor beta chain sequence with its context. The repertoire was sequenced with immunoSEQ multiplex PCR; TCRdb's copy has only in-frame clones and lacks some. This sample carries approximately 380,000 clones, more than 85% of them seen once, and the ten largest clones take roughly 0.86%. The germline V gene has CDR1 SEHNR and CDR2 FQNEAQ (reference sequence). V lost 1 base, J lost 7 bases, and 8 bases lay in between. The CDR3 has 13 residues. The record originates from a study of blood T cell repertoires in COVID-19. The chain is built from TRBV7-9 and TRBJ1-5; D is undetermined. This TCR was sampled from a woman between 40 and 55 years old who had been exposed to COVID-19. The specimen sequenced was PBMCs or T cells enriched from blood (not recorded which). The CDR3 DNA reads as TGTGCCAGCAGCTTAGGCAGCGTACAGCCCCAGCATTTT. Protein sequence: CASSLGSVQPQHF. Together with reference TRBV7-9 and TRBJ1-5, the CDR3 gives the full variable domain: DTGVSQNPRHKITKRGQNVTFRCDPISEHNRLYWYRQTLGQGPEFLTYFQNEAQLEKSRLLSDRFSAERPKGSFSTLEIQRTEQGDSAMYLCASSLGSVQPQHFGDGTRLSIL.